Given below is one T cell receptor (beta chain) in context. The sample originates from a study of blood T cell repertoires in COVID-19. The wider study: Sites across the United States, Italy and Spain contributed samples from acute and convalescent COVID-19.

Self-reported history from a screening survey and questionnaire set each donor's cohort. The CDR3 consists of 16 residues. The V and J ends lost 4 bases and 1 base respectively, with 14 bases between them. CDR1 SGHNT and CDR2 YYREEE come from the germline V gene (reference sequence). Data came from immunoSEQ multiplex PCR; TCRdb stores just in-frame clones and leaves some out. The table shows 350,000 to 400,000 clones, with 70% to 90% occurring only once. The TCR comes from a woman younger than 35 who had recovered from COVID-19. This sequence joins TRBV5-4 and TRBJ2-2; tentatively, D is TRBD1 (6 bases). Sequenced material: PBMCs or T cells enriched from blood (not recorded which). The CDR3 DNA reads TGTGCCAGCAGCCCTCGGACAGCCTTGAACACCGGGGAGCTGTTTTTT. Translated, it gives CASSPRTALNTGELFF.